This record looks at one T cell receptor beta chain sequence and its context. Under the authors' procedure: As immunoSEQ supplied junction-only sequences (without quality scores), filtering differed. Assay used: immunoSEQ multiplex PCR; TCRdb lists only in-frame clones, some missing. Clonal size and the V and J genes are those of that table, whereas D and trimming came from the DNA. Of about 2.3 million clones detected, roughly 92% appear once; the ten largest clones hold 0.37%. Germline assignment: CDR1 ENHRY and CDR2 SYGVKD. The CDR3 is made up of 15 amino acids. V lost 4 bases, J lost 1 base, and 14 bases lay in between. The data were taken from a study of shared clonotypes between healthy human individuals.

The sample taken for sequencing was naive CD4+ T cells from PBMCs. Indicated subset: CD45RA+ positively selected. The source is a man aged 18 to 30 in good health. Some clones in this sample may be carry-over from other donors' samples. V and J are TRBV10-3 and TRBJ2-7, with D unclear. CDR3 coding DNA: TGTGCCATCAGTGCCACCCTAGAAGAATCCTACGAGCAGTACTTC. Translating gives CAISATLEESYEQYF.